The entry below gives a single T cell receptor (beta chain) sequence along with its context. Its antigen remains unidentified. The data were obtained in a study of blood T cells in healthy people across ages. Across the study: The capture of about one barcoded beta molecule per two T cells was achieved by template switching. Study-wide findings and caveats: A roughly linear age-dependent decrease characterized TCR beta diversity per million T cells.

Sample-barcoded 5' priming and a J-beta primer mix drove a second PCR of about 6 to 12 cycles. Each cDNA molecule carried a tag from a template-switch adaptor that contained 12 random nucleotides. TCRdb redid the calling of the 5' RACE reads with MiXCR, one entry per CDR3 protein. Here the sample spans over a million distinct CDR3 sequences, 40% to 45% being singletons. The TCR was taken from a woman aged 60-75 years in good health. The sequencing input was blood.

CDR3 bases: TGCAGTGCCAGATGGGGGGGAGTGGTCACAGATACGCAGTATTTT. Translated: CSARWGGVVTDTQYF. V is TRBV20-1 and J is TRBJ2-3, with TRBD2 matching 7 bases. The CDR3 contains 15 residues. The trim removed 6 bases at V and 2 bases at J, leaving 11 bases unmatched. Per germline, CDR1 DFQATT and CDR2 SNEGSKA (reference sequence).